The present TCR beta chain was sequenced within a study of technical replicates of blood from four donors. Sequenced by immunoSEQ multiplex PCR; TCRdb stores in-frame clones only, minus some. The table includes tens of thousands of clones, more than 85% detected once. This CDR3 is built from 15 residues. CDR1 is SQVTM and CDR2 is ANQGSEA in the germline V gene. Trimming took off 5 bases at V and 4 bases at J, with 19 bases between the two ends. This receptor was identified in a human donor in good health. Some clones in this sample may be carry-over from other donors' samples. The rearrangement uses TRBV29-1 and TRBJ2-3, with D possibly being TRBD2 (6 bases). Sequenced input: PBMCs. CDR3: CSVKVTGLRADTQYF. CDR3 coding DNA: TGCAGCGTTAAAGTTACGGGACTTAGGGCAGATACGCAGTATTTT.